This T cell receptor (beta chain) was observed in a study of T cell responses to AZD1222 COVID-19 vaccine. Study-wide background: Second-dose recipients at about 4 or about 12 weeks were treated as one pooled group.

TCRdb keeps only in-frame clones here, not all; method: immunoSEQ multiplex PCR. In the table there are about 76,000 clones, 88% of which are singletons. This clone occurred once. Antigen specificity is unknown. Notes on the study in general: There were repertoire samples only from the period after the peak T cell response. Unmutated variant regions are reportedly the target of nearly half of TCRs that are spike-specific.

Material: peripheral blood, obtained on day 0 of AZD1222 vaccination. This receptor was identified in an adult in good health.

CDR3: CASSDRGNTEAFF. The CDR3, as DNA: TGTGCCAGCAGCGACAGGGGAAACACTGAAGCTTTCTTT. This chain connects TRBV6-5 to TRBJ1-1; TRBD1 matches at 8 bases. This CDR3 spans 13 amino acids. The junction had 2 bases not matched to a gene; V was cut back by 6 bases and J by 2 bases. Germline CDR1 and CDR2: MNHEY and SVGAGI.